This T cell receptor (beta chain) was observed in a study of memory CD4+ T cells and cytomegalovirus serostatus. Single viable CD3+CD4+CD8-CD45RO+ cells were sorted as the memory CD4+ T cells. Sequencing used immunoSEQ multiplex PCR; TCRdb keeps in-frame clones, though not all of them. The table records 25,000 to 30,000 clones, around 75% of them present only once. The CDR3 is 15 amino acids. CDR1 KGHSH and CDR2 LQKENI come from the germline V gene. The V and J ends lost 0 bases and 1 base respectively, with 7 bases between them. The TCR originated in an adult in good health and CMV-seronegative. The sequencing input was memory CD4+ T cells from blood. The V and J genes are TRBV18 and TRBJ1-3; the D is unclear. CDR3 in amino acids: CASSPPRASGNTIYF. The CDR3 DNA is TGTGCCAGCTCACCACCGAGGGCTTCTGGAAACACCATATATTTT.